This T cell receptor beta chain was profiled in a study of blood T cell repertoires in COVID-19. Seattle's cohort entered during active infection and was followed longitudinally. As originally analysed: Cell counts per sample came from amplifying reference gene primers. Here immunoSEQ multiplex PCR was the method, and the copy in TCRdb shows in-frame clones only, minus some. V and J calls and clone size are copied from that table; D and trimming were computed from the DNA. The sample includes some 130,000 clones, 90% of them seen just once. V was clipped by 3 bases and J by 4 bases; unmatched bases: 3. Germline CDR1 and CDR2: KGHDR and SFDVKD. The CDR3 has 14 residues.

The gene calls are TRBV24-1 and TRBJ1-1; 8 bases align to TRBD1. The sequenced sample was peripheral blood. The origin of this receptor is a man in his sixties with COVID-19, enrolled during active disease. The CDR3 is CATSDRTGGTEAFF. The CDR3 coding sequence is TGTGCCACCAGTGATCGCACAGGGGGCACTGAAGCTTTCTTT.